This is a list of T cell receptor beta chains from one sample in a study of cytomegalovirus exposure and HLA in healthy donors. This table comes from immunoSEQ multiplex PCR, and its TCRdb copy is limited to in-frame clones, with some not included. Seen here are some 96,000 clones, roughly three quarters observed once, and the top ten hold around 17%. Sequenced: PBMCs. Receptors originate from an older woman in good health and CMV-seropositive. The conserved cysteine and the conserved F or W are not part of the CDR3 here. Fields, in order: V gene, J gene, D gene, CDR3 protein. The D gene is left open where the match is weak.

V: TRBV11-2; J: TRBJ2-1; D: TRBD2; CDR3: ASSRTSGKVNEQF
V: TRBV27; J: TRBJ1-5; D: .; CDR3: ASSLEGWNQPQH
V: TRBV19; J: TRBJ1-2; D: .; CDR3: ASSIPETGYT
V: TRBV27; J: TRBJ1-4; D: .; CDR3: ASSLLGQGSEKLF
V: TRBV19; J: TRBJ2-3; D: TRBD2; CDR3: ASSGLAGPTDTQY
V: TRBV30; J: .; D: TRBD2; CDR3: AWGNPASGRPGHEQY
V: TRBV28; J: TRBJ1-5; D: .; CDR3: ASSPHGKGQPQH
V: TRBV5-5; J: TRBJ2-3; D: .; CDR3: ASSLVHTRSSTSTDTQY
V: TRBV7-9; J: TRBJ2-1; D: TRBD2; CDR3: ASSLSSRLAAVGEQF
V: TRBV29-1; J: TRBJ1-2; D: TRBD1; CDR3: SVDGQGDYGYT
V: TRBV28; J: TRBJ2-2; D: .; CDR3: ASSPRRSTGELF
V: TRBV7-6; J: TRBJ2-3; D: .; CDR3: ASSLGGTDTQY
V: TRBV6-1; J: TRBJ1-1; D: .; CDR3: ASREIEAF
V: TRBV28; J: TRBJ2-7; D: .; CDR3: ASSLFNYEQY
V: TRBV19; J: TRBJ2-6; D: .; CDR3: ASNFRAGANVLT
V: TRBV6-5; J: TRBJ1-2; D: .; CDR3: ASSLTRDYGYT
V: TRBV18; J: TRBJ2-3; D: TRBD1; CDR3: ASSAGQGAKTDTQY
V: TRBV5-1; J: TRBJ2-5; D: TRBD2; CDR3: ASSLSTSEETQY
V: TRBV6-6; J: TRBJ2-7; D: TRBD2; CDR3: ASSPTSGHYEQY
V: TRBV5-4; J: TRBJ1-1; D: TRBD1; CDR3: ASSLVGQFNTEAF
V: TRBV5-4; J: TRBJ2-1; D: TRBD2; CDR3: ASSLAPGTSGFSYNEQF
V: TRBV7-9; J: TRBJ2-1; D: TRBD1; CDR3: ASSPPGQGYEQF
V: TRBV5-4; J: TRBJ1-2; D: TRBD1; CDR3: ASSGGQQPKGDYGYT
V: TRBV18; J: TRBJ1-5; D: .; CDR3: ASSPMGARRQPQH
V: TRBV30; J: TRBJ1-3; D: .; CDR3: AWGWLRGGNTIY
V: TRBV19; J: TRBJ2-7; D: .; CDR3: ASSPPSGVSHEQY
V: TRBV7-3; J: TRBJ2-7; D: TRBD2; CDR3: ASSLNLAGSEQY
V: TRBV27; J: TRBJ1-2; D: .; CDR3: ASSIGVNYGYT
V: TRBV10-3; J: TRBJ2-5; D: .; CDR3: AIFAPGGNYEQY
V: TRBV28; J: TRBJ2-7; D: .; CDR3: ASTSGDYEQY
V: TRBV28; J: TRBJ1-2; D: TRBD1; CDR3: ASSDRGAYGYT
V: TRBV13; J: TRBJ2-7; D: .; CDR3: ASSSRTKNYEQY
V: TRBV7-9; J: TRBJ1-5; D: TRBD1; CDR3: ASSSKGASQPQH
V: TRBV6-5; J: TRBJ2-7; D: .; CDR3: ASSPSPYEQY
V: TRBV5-1; J: TRBJ1-6; D: .; CDR3: ASRFSPSNSPLH
V: TRBV4-2; J: TRBJ2-7; D: TRBD2; CDR3: ASSQGRGGEAYEQY
V: TRBV6-5; J: TRBJ1-1; D: TRBD1; CDR3: ASSYSVYAGGTEAF
V: TRBV28; J: TRBJ1-2; D: TRBD1; CDR3: ASRTGGQGYGYT
V: TRBV27; J: TRBJ2-5; D: TRBD1; CDR3: ASSQGQGGKTQY
V: TRBV7-3; J: TRBJ2-3; D: TRBD2; CDR3: ASNALAPSTDTQY
V: TRBV5-1; J: TRBJ2-1; D: .; CDR3: ASSLATSRRDEQF
V: TRBV30; J: TRBJ1-1; D: .; CDR3: ASETGDAEAF
V: TRBV7-9; J: TRBJ1-1; D: .; CDR3: ASSLTPPGTEAF
V: TRBV18; J: TRBJ1-1; D: .; CDR3: ASSPQRGIEAF
V: TRBV7-6; J: TRBJ2-7; D: .; CDR3: ASSLSTRVYEQY
V: TRBV6-1; J: TRBJ1-6; D: .; CDR3: ASSEVVQGGSPLH
V: TRBV29-1; J: .; D: .; CDR3: SVEDPQVYEQY
V: TRBV4-2; J: TRBJ2-7; D: .; CDR3: ASSQRGIYEQY
V: TRBV2; J: TRBJ1-1; D: .; CDR3: ASALGGMNTEAF
V: TRBV28; J: TRBJ1-1; D: TRBD1; CDR3: ASSWGDRLNTEAF
V: TRBV6-5; J: TRBJ2-7; D: TRBD1; CDR3: ASSSVRQGVYEQY